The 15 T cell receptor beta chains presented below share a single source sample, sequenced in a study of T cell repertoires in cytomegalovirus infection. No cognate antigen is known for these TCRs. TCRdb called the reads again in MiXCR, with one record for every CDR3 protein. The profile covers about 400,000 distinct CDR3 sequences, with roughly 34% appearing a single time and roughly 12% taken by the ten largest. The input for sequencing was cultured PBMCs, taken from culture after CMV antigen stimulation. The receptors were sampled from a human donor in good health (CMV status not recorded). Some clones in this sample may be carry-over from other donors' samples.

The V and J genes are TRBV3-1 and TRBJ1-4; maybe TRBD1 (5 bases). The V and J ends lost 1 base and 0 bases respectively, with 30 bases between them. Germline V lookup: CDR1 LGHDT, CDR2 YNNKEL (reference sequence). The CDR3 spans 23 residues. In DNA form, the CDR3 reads TGTGCCAGCAGCCAAGGGGTTCATGCGGGACCGAGTACACCGCTCGCAACTAATGAAAAACTGTTTTTT. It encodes CASSQGVHAGPSTPLATNEKLFF.

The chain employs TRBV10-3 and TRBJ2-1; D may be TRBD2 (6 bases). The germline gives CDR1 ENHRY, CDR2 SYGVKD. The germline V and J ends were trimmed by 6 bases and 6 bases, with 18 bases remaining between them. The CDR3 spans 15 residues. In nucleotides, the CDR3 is TGTGCCATCAGGGGAGGCGCCCACTCTTCCAATGAGCAGTTCTTC. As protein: CAIRGGAHSSNEQFF.

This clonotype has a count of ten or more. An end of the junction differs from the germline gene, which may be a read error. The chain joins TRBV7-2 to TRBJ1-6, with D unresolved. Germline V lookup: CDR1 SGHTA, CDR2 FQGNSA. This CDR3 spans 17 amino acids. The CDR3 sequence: CASSLARASLNNSPLHF. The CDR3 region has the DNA TGTGCCAGCAGCCTAGCCCGGGCCAGCTTAAATAATTCACCCCTCCACTTT.

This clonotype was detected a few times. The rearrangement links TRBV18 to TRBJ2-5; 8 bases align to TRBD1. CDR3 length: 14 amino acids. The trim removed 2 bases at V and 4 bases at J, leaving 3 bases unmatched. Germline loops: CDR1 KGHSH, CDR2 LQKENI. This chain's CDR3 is CASSPGQGGETQYF. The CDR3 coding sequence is TGTGCCAGCTCACCAGGACAGGGTGGAGAGACCCAGTACTTC.

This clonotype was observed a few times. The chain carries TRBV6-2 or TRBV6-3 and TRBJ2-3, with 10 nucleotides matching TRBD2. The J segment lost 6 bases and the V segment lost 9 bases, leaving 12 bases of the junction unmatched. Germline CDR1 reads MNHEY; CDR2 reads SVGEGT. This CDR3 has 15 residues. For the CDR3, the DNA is TGTGCCAGTTTTCCAGCGGGAGGGCCTCAGGATACGCAGTATTTT. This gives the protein CASFPAGGPQDTQYF.

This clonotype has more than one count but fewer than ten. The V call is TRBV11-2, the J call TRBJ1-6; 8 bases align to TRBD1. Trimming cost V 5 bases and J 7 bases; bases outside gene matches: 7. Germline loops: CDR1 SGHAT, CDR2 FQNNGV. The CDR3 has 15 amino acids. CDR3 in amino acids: CASSTVQGANSPLHF. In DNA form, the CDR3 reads TGTGCCAGCAGCACTGTCCAGGGGGCGAATTCACCCCTCCACTTT. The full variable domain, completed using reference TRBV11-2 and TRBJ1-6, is EAGVAQSPRYKIIEKRQSVAFWCNPISGHATLYWYQQILGQGPKLLIQFQNNGVVDDSQLPKDRFSAERLKGVDSTLKIQPAKLEDSAVYLCASSTVQGANSPLHFGNGTRLTVT.

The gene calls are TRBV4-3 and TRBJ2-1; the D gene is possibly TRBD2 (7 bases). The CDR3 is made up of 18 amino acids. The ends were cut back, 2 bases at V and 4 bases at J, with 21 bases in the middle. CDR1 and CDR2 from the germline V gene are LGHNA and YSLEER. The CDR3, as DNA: TGCGCCAGCAGCCAAACTACCTGGGGGGGGGCTCCTTACAATGAGCAGTTCTTC. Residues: CASSQTTWGGAPYNEQFF.

The CDR3 sequence is CASSPTGPPTDTQYF. For the CDR3, the DNA is TGTGCCAGCTCGCCGACGGGACCCCCCACAGATACGCAGTATTTT. The gene calls are TRBV18 and TRBJ2-3, with D possibly called TRBD1 or TRBD2 (5 bases each). This CDR3 region has 15 residues. V dropped 6 bases and J dropped 2 bases, with 15 bases sitting between them. Germline V gene data show CDR1 as KGHSH and CDR2 as LQKENI.

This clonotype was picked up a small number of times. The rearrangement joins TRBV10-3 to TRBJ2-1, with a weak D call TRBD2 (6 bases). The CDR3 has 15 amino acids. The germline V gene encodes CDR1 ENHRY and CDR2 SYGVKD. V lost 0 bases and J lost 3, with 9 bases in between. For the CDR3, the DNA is TGTGCCATCAGTGAGTCTCGGGAGTTCTACAATGAGCAGTTCTTC. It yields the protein CAISESREFYNEQFF.

CDR3 bases: TGTGCCAGCAGCTTAGAAGGGCCATCGCAGTTCTTC. Translating it yields CASSLEGPSQFF. The chain has TRBV7-3 and TRBJ2-1; unclear D gene. V lost 2 bases and J 12 bases, leaving 11 bases between the germline ends. The CDR3 contains 12 residues. Per germline, CDR1 SGHTA and CDR2 FQGTGA.

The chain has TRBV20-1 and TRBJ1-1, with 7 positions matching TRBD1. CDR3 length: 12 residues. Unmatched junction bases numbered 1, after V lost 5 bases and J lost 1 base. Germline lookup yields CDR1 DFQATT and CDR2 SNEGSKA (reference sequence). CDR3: CSAGTENTEAFF. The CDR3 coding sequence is TGCAGTGCTGGGACAGAGAACACTGAAGCTTTCTTT.

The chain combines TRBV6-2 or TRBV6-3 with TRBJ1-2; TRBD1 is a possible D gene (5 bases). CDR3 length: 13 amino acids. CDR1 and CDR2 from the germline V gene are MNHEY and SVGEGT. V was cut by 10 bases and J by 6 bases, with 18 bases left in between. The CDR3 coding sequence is TGTGCCACTAAGGGGCCGAGCAGGCATGGCTACACCTTC. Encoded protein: CATKGPSRHGYTF.

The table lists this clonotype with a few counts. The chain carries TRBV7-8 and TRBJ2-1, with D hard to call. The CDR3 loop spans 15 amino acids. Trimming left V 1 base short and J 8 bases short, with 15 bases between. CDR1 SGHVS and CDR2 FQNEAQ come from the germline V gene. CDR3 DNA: TGTGCCAGCAGCTTAGGCTTGATAGGTTGGGATGAGCAGTTCTTC. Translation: CASSLGLIGWDEQFF.

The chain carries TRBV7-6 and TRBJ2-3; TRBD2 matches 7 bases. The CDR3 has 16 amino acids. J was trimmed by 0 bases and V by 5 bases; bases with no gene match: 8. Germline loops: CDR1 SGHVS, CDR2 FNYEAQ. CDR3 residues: CASSPRNSGSTDTQYF. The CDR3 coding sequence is TGTGCCAGCAGCCCCCGAAATAGCGGGAGCACAGATACGCAGTATTTT.

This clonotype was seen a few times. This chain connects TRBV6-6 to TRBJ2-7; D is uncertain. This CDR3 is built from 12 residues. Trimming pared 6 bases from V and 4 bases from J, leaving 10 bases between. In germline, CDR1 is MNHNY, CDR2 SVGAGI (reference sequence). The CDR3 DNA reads TGTGCCAGCAGCCACGAAGGATACGAGCAGTACGTC. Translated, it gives CASSHEGYEQYV.